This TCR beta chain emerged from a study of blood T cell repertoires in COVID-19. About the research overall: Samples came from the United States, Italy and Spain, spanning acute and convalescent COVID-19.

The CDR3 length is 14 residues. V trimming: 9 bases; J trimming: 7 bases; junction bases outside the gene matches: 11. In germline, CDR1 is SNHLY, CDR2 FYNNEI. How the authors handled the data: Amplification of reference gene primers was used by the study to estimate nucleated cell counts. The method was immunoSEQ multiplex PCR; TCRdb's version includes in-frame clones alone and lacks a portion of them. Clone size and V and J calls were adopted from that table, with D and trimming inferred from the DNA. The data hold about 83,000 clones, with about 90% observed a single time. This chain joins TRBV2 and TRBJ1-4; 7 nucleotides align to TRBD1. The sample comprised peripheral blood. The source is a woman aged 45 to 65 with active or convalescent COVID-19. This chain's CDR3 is CASTSRGSSEKLFF. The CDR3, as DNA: TGTGCCAGTACTTCCAGGGGGTCGAGTGAAAAACTGTTTTTT. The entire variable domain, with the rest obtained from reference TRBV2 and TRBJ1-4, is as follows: EPEVTQTPSHQVTQMGQEVILRCVPISNHLYFYWYRQILGQKVEFLVSFYNNEISEKSEIFDDQFSVERPDGSNFTLKIRSTKLEDSAMYFCASTSRGSSEKLFFGSGTQLSVL.